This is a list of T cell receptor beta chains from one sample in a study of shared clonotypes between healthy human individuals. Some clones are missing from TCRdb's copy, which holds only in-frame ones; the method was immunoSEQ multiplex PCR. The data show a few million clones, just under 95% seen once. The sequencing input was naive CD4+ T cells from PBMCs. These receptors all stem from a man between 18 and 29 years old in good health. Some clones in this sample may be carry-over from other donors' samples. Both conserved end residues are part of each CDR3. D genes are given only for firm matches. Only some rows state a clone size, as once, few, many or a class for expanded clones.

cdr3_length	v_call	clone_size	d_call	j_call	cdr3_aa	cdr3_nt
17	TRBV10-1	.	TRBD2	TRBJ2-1	CASRRTSGKGGTDEQFF	TGCGCCAGCAGAAGGACTAGCGGGAAGGGGGGAACGGATGAGCAGTTCTTC
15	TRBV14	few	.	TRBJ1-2	CASSRSFGAVQGYTF	TGTGCCAGCAGCCGAAGCTTCGGGGCGGTTCAGGGCTACACCTTC
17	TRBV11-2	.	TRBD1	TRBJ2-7	CASSLGHSGTVPYEQYF	TGTGCCAGCAGCTTAGGTCATTCGGGGACAGTCCCCTACGAGCAGTACTTC
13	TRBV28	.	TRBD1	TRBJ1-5	CASIGQGSGPQHF	TGTGCCAGCATAGGACAGGGTAGTGGGCCCCAGCATTTT
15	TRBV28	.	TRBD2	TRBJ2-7	CASSRYAGGQHEQYF	TGTGCCAGCAGTAGGTACGCGGGAGGTCAGCACGAGCAGTACTTC
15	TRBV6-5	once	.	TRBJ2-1	CASSYRVSSYNEQFF	TGTGCCAGCAGTTACCGGGTTAGCTCCTACAATGAGCAGTTCTTC
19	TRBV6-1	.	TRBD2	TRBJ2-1	CASSGRLAGGPSGYNEQFF	TGTGCCAGCAGTGGCCGACTAGCGGGAGGGCCTTCGGGGTACAATGAGCAGTTCTTC
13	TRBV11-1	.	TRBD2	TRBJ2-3	CASSLRDGRTQYF	TGTGCCAGCAGCTTGCGTGACGGGAGGACGCAGTATTTT
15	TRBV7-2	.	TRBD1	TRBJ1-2	CASSSPGQGFYGYTF	TGTGCCAGCAGCTCACCGGGACAGGGGTTCTATGGCTACACCTTC
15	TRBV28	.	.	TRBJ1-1	CASSPPTALNTEAFF	TGTGCCAGCAGTCCACCGACAGCACTTAACACTGAAGCTTTCTTT
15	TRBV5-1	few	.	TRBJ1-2	CASSLGQDRNYGYTF	TGCGCCAGCAGCTTGGGGCAGGACCGTAACTATGGCTACACCTTC
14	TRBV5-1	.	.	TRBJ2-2	CASNPGANTGELFF	TGCGCCAGCAACCCGGGAGCCAACACCGGGGAGCTGTTTTTT
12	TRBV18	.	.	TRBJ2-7	CASSPGQYEQYF	TGTGCCAGCTCACCAGGGCAGTACGAGCAGTACTTC
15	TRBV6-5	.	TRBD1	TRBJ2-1	CASSSWTGTGNEQFF	TGTGCCAGCAGTTCCTGGACAGGGACCGGGAATGAGCAGTTCTTC
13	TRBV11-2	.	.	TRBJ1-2	CASSNRADYGYTF	TGTGCCAGCAGCAACCGGGCAGACTATGGCTACACCTTC
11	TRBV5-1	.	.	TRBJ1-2	CASSTNYGYTF	TGCGCCAGCAGCACCAACTATGGCTACACCTTC
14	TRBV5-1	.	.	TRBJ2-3	CASSLDSSTDTQYF	TGCGCCAGCAGCTTGGACAGTAGCACAGATACGCAGTATTTT
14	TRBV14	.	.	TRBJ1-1	CASSQYGGQVEAFF	TGTGCCAGCAGCCAATATGGGGGGCAGGTTGAAGCTTTCTTT
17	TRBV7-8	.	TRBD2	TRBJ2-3	CASRPLVGEGPPDTQYF	TGTGCCAGCAGGCCCCTCGTTGGGGAGGGCCCCCCAGATACGCAGTATTTT
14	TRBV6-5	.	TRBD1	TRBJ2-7	CASSYSGQSYEQYF	TGTGCCAGCAGTTACTCGGGACAGTCCTACGAGCAGTACTTC
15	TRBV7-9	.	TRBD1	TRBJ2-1	CASSRFRDRVDEQFF	TGTGCCAGCAGCCGATTCCGGGACAGGGTCGATGAGCAGTTCTTC
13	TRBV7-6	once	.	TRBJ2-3	CASSFQDTDTQYF	TGTGCCAGCAGCTTCCAAGACACAGATACGCAGTATTTT
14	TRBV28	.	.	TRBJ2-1	CASSPNGPIREQFF	TGTGCCAGCAGCCCTAACGGGCCTATTAGGGAGCAGTTCTTC
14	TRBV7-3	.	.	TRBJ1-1	CASRLGRMNTEAFF	TGTGCCAGCAGACTGGGACGGATGAACACTGAAGCTTTCTTT
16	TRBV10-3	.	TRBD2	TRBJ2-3	CAISELLAGGPDTQYF	TGTGCCATCAGTGAGCTACTAGCGGGAGGCCCAGATACACAGTATTTT
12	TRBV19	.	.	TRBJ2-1	CASGRRGDEQFF	TGTGCCAGTGGACGGAGAGGTGATGAGCAGTTCTTC
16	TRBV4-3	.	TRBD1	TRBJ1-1	CASSQGIGRGWTEAFF	TGCGCCAGCAGCCAAGGTATAGGCAGGGGGTGGACTGAAGCTTTCTTT
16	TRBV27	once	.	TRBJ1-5	CASSPGGGGGNQPQHF	TGTGCCAGCAGCCCAGGCGGGGGCGGCGGCAATCAGCCCCAGCATTTT
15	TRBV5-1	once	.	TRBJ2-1	CASSAATGTHNEQFF	TGCGCCAGCAGCGCCGCGACAGGAACCCATAATGAGCAGTTCTTC
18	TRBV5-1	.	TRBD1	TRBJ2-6	CASSSYNRGTAGANVLTF	TGCGCCAGCAGCTCATATAACAGGGGAACTGCTGGGGCCAACGTCCTGACTTTC
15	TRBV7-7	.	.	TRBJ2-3	CASSLGGLSTDTQYF	TGTGCCAGCAGCTTAGGGGGACTTAGCACAGATACGCAGTATTTT